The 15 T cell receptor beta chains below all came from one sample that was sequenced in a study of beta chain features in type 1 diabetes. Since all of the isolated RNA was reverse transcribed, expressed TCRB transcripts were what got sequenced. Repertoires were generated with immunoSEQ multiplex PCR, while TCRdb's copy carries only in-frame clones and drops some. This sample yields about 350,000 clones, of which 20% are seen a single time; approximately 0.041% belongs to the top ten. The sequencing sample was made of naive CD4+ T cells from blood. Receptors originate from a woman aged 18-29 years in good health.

The DNA of the CDR3 is TGTGCCAGCAGCTTAGACGGCAGGGCCTCCGCAGAGACCCAGTACTTC. Its translation: CASSLDGRASAETQYF. This chain links TRBV7-2 with TRBJ2-5; D possibly corresponds to TRBD1 (5 bases). Germline-derived CDR1 and CDR2 are SGHTA and FQGNSA. The CDR3 runs 16 residues. Trimming stripped 1 base from V and 4 bases from J, with 16 bases between.

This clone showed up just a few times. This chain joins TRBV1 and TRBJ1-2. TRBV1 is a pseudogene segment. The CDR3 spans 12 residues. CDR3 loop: CTKYTPGYGYTF. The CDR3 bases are TGCACCAAATACACGCCGGGGTATGGCTACACCTTC.

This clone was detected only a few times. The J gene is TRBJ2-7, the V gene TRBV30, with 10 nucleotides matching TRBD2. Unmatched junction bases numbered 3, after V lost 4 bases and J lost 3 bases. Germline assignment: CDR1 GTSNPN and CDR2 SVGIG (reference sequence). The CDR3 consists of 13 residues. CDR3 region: CAWTSGRDYEQYF. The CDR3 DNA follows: TGTGCCTGGACTAGCGGGAGAGACTACGAGCAGTACTTC.

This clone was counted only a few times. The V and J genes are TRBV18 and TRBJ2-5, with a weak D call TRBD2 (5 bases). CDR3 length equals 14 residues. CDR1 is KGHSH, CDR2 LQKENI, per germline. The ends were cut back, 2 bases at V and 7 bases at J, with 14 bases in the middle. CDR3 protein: CASSPAISEGTQYF. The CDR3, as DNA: TGTGCCAGCTCACCAGCTATTTCAGAGGGGACCCAGTACTTC.

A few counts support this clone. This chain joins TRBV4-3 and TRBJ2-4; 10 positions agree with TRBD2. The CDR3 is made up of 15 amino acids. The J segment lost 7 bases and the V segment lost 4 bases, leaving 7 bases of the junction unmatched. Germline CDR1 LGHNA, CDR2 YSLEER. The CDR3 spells CASSPSGTSANIQYF. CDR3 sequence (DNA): TGCGCCAGCAGCCCTTCCGGGACTAGCGCCAACATTCAGTACTTC.

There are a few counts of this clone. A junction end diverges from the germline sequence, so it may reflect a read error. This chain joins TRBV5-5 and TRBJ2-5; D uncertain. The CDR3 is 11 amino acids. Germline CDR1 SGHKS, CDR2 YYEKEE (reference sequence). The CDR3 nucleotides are TGTGCCAGCAGATACCAGGAGACCCAGTACTTC. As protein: CASRYQETQYF. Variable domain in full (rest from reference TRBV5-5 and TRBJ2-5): DAGVTQSPTHLIKTRGQQVTLRCSPISGHKSVSWYQQVLGQGPQFIFQYYEKEERGRGNFPDRFSARQFPNYSSELNVNALLLGDSALYLCASRYQETQYFGPGTRLLVL.

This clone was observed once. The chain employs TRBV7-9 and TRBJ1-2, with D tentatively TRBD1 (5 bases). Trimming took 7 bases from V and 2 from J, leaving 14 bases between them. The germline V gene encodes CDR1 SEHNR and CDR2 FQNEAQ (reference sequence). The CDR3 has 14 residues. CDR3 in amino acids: CASTLGGLNYGYTF. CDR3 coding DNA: TGTGCCAGCACCCTTGGGGGGTTGAACTATGGCTACACCTTC. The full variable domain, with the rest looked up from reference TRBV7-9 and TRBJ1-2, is DTGVSQNPRHKITKRGQNVTFRCDPISEHNRLYWYRQTLGQGPEFLTYFQNEAQLEKSRLLSDRFSAERPKGSFSTLEIQRTEQGDSAMYLCASTLGGLNYGYTFGSGTRLTVV.

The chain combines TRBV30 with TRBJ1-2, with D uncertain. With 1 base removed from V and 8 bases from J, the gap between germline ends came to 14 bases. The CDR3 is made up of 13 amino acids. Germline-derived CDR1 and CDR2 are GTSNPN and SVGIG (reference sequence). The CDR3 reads CAWSAGIPGGYTF. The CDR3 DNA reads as TGTGCCTGGAGTGCCGGGATACCCGGCGGCTACACCTTC.

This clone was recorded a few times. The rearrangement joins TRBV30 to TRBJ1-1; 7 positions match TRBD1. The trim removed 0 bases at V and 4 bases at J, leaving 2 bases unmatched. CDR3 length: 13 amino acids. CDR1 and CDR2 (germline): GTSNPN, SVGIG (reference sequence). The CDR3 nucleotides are TGTGCCTGGAGTGTAGGGGGCTCCACTGAAGCTTTCTTT. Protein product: CAWSVGGSTEAFF.

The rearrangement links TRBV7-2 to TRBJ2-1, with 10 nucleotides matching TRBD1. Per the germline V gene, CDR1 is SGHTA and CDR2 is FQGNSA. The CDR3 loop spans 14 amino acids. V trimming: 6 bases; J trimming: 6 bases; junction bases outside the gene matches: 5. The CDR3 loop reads CASSLGQGSNEQFF. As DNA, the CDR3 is TGTGCCAGCAGTTTGGGACAGGGGAGCAATGAGCAGTTCTTC.

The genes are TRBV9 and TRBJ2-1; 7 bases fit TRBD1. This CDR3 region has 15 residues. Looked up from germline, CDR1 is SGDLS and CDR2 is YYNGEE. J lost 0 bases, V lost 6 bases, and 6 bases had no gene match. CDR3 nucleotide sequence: TGTGCCAGCAACCGACAGGGAATCTCCTACAATGAGCAGTTCTTC. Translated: CASNRQGISYNEQFF.

CDR3 region: CAIRPGLAETGELFF. DNA of the CDR3: TGTGCCATCAGACCAGGACTAGCCGAGACCGGGGAGCTGTTTTTT. The chain combines TRBV10-3 with TRBJ2-2, with TRBD2 matching 8 bases. V was clipped by 6 bases and J by 5 bases; unmatched bases: 8. CDR1 ENHRY and CDR2 SYGVKD come from the germline V gene. The CDR3 is made up of 15 amino acids.

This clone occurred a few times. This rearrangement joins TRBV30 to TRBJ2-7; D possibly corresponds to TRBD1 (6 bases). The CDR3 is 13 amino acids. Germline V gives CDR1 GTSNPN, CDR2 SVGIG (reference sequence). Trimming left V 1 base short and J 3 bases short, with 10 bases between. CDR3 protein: CAWSEGHLYEQYF. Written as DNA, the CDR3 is TGTGCCTGGAGTGAGGGACACCTCTACGAGCAGTACTTC. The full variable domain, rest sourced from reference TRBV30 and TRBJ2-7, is SQTIHQWPATLVQPVGSPLSLECTVEGTSNPNLYWYRQAAGRGLQLLFYSVGIGQISSEVPQNLSASRPQDRQFILSSKKLLLSDSGFYLCAWSEGHLYEQYFGPGTRLTVT.

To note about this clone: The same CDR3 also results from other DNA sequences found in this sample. This CDR3 reads CASSVGSEETQYF. CDR3 bases: TGTGCCAGCAGCGTCGGGAGCGAAGAGACCCAGTACTTC. V gene TRBV9 combines with J gene TRBJ2-5; a weak D match, TRBD2 (6 bases). With 2 bases removed from V and 3 bases from J, the gap between germline ends came to 8 bases. This CDR3 is 13 amino acids long. Germline lookup yields CDR1 SGDLS and CDR2 YYNGEE.

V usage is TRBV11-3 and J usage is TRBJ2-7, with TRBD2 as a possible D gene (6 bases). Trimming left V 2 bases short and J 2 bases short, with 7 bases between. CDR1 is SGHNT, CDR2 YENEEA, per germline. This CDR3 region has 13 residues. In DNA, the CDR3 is TGTGCCAGCAGCTTACCGGGGGCCTACGAGCAGTACTTC. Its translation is CASSLPGAYEQYF.